A single sample is the source of the 26 T cell receptor beta chains below, sequenced in a study of blood T cell repertoires in COVID-19. Some clones are missing from TCRdb's copy, which holds only in-frame ones; the method was immunoSEQ multiplex PCR. The sample includes some 110,000 clones, around 90% of them seen just once. What was sequenced was peripheral blood. The source is a human donor in a cohort sampled during active COVID-19.

V usage is TRBV7-2 and J usage is TRBJ2-1; 10 bases agree with TRBD2. V lost 3 bases to trimming and J lost 5 bases; unmatched junction nucleotides: 16. The CDR3 consists of 19 residues. Germline-derived CDR1 and CDR2 are SGHTA and FQGNSA. CDR3 in DNA: TGTGCCAGCAGCTTCAGGATGACCGGCCTAGCGGGGGCCAACAATGAGCAGTTCTTC. It is translated as CASSFRMTGLAGANNEQFF.

The chain joins TRBV4-1 to TRBJ2-3; 9 nucleotides agree with TRBD2. Germline CDR1 is MGHRA and CDR2 is YSYEKL. J gave up 0 bases and V 4 bases, and 11 bases lay outside the gene matches. This CDR3 is 18 amino acids long. This CDR3 reads CASSPIERGASSTDTQYF. The CDR3 nucleotides are TGCGCCAGCAGCCCCATCGAGCGGGGGGCTTCTAGCACAGATACGCAGTATTTT.

The chain joins TRBV5-1 to TRBJ1-2; 10 nucleotides match TRBD1. V was clipped by 9 bases and J by 2 bases; unmatched bases: 13. Germline V CDR1 and CDR2: SGHRS, YFSETQ. The CDR3 consists of 16 residues. This chain's CDR3 is CATKPTTDRGNYGYTF. In DNA, the CDR3 is TGCGCCACCAAACCTACTACGGACAGGGGGAACTATGGCTACACCTTC.

The V gene is TRBV7-8, the J gene TRBJ1-5, with TRBD1 as a possible D gene (6 bases). Germline CDR1 SGHVS, CDR2 FQNEAQ. The V end lost 0 bases, the J end lost 1 base, and 10 bases lay between the germline ends. The CDR3 loop spans 16 amino acids. CDR3 sequence (DNA): TGTGCCAGCAGCTTAGCCACAGGGATGAGCAATCAGCCCCAGCATTTT. Its translation is CASSLATGMSNQPQHF.

This clone was seen a handful of times. This sequence joins TRBV14 and TRBJ2-1; TRBD2 agrees at 10 bases. CDR3 size: 16 residues. V trimming: 4 bases; J trimming: 6 bases; junction bases outside the gene matches: 9. Per germline, CDR1 SGHDN and CDR2 FVKESK. CDR3 amino acids: CASSLAVWTSGNEQFF. The CDR3 region has the DNA TGTGCCAGCAGCCTAGCGGTTTGGACTAGCGGCAATGAGCAGTTCTTC.

This clone occurred once. The chain recombines TRBV11-2 with TRBJ1-3; a weak D match, TRBD1 (6 bases). CDR1 and CDR2 from the germline V gene are SGHAT and FQNNGV. The V and J ends lost 5 bases and 1 base respectively, with 12 bases between them. The CDR3 has 15 amino acids. CDR3 residues: CASSPRQVSGNTIYF. The CDR3 region has the DNA TGTGCCAGCAGCCCCAGACAGGTTTCTGGAAACACCATATATTTT.

The sample holds one count of this clone. The chain is built from TRBV18 and TRBJ2-5; possibly TRBD1 for D (5 bases). V lost 2 bases to trimming and J lost 4 bases, with 11 bases between them. The CDR3 is 14 amino acids. Germline V gene sequence: CDR1 KGHSH, CDR2 LQKENI. CDR3 protein: CASSPYAGLETQYF. CDR3 sequence (DNA): TGTGCCAGCTCACCATATGCAGGGCTAGAGACCCAGTACTTC.

This chain uses TRBV28 with TRBJ2-7; D not resolved. V was cut by 2 bases and J by 2 bases, with 10 bases left in between. This CDR3 spans 14 amino acids. CDR1 MDHEN and CDR2 SYDVKM come from the germline V gene. This chain's CDR3 is CASSLKLVPYEQYF. The CDR3 DNA is TGTGCCAGCAGTTTAAAACTGGTCCCCTACGAGCAGTACTTC.

The chain couples TRBV29-1 to TRBJ2-2; 7 bases are shared with TRBD1. This CDR3 has 14 amino acids. In germline, CDR1 is SQVTM, CDR2 ANQGSEA. V lost 7 bases, J lost 1 base, and 6 bases stayed unmatched. CDR3 residues: CSATGQRNTGELFF. The CDR3 nucleotides read TGCAGCGCCACGGGACAGCGGAACACCGGGGAGCTGTTTTTT.

The chain has TRBV19 and TRBJ2-1; TRBD2 might be the D (6 bases). V lost 7 bases to trimming and J lost 3 bases, with 7 bases between them. Germline CDR1 reads LNHDA; CDR2 reads SQIVND (reference sequence). CDR3 length: 12 amino acids. CDR3 coding DNA: TGTGCCAGTACGGGACTCTACAATGAGCAGTTCTTC. Translating gives CASTGLYNEQFF.

The chain couples TRBV10-1 to TRBJ1-2; D remains unclear. Germline V gene sequence: CDR1 WNHNN, CDR2 SYGVQD (reference sequence). The ends were cut back, 3 bases at V and 0 bases at J, with 14 bases in the middle. The CDR3 length is 16 residues. The CDR3 DNA is TGCGCCAGCAGTGAAAGGCGGGCAGCAGCTAACTATGGCTACACCTTC. It is translated as CASSERRAAANYGYTF.

The V call is TRBV18, the J call TRBJ2-6, with D maybe TRBD1 (6 bases). Looked up from germline, CDR1 is KGHSH and CDR2 is LQKENI. This CDR3 contains 15 residues. V was cut by 8 bases and J by 0 bases, with 11 bases left in between. CDR3 region: CASRQGSSGANVLTF. The CDR3 DNA follows: TGTGCCAGCAGGCAGGGGAGCTCTGGGGCCAACGTCCTGACTTTC. Combining the CDR3 with reference TRBV18 and TRBJ2-6 gives the whole variable domain NAGVMQNPRHLVRRRGQEARLRCSPMKGHSHVYWYRQLPEEGLKFMVYLQKENIIDESGMPKERFSAEFPKEGPSILRIQQVVRGDSAAYFCASRQGSSGANVLTFGAGSRLTVL.

The chain recombines TRBV19 with TRBJ1-2; 7 bases fit TRBD1. J lost 0 bases, V lost 8 bases, and 15 bases had no gene match. The CDR3 runs to 17 residues. Germline lookup yields CDR1 LNHDA and CDR2 SQIVND (reference sequence). The CDR3 nucleotides read TGTGCCAGTGGAAGGGACAGACTTGGCGGTTCTAACTATGGCTACACCTTC. Amino acids: CASGRDRLGGSNYGYTF.

In this sample, this clone turned up a few times. The chain couples TRBV5-1 to TRBJ1-6; tentative D call: TRBD1 (5 bases). There are 14 residues in the CDR3. Trimming removed 4 bases from V and 5 bases from J, with 10 bases in between. CDR1 and CDR2 from the germline V gene are SGHRS and YFSETQ. CDR3 loop: CASSIRQNNSPLHF. The CDR3 DNA is TGCGCCAGCAGCATAAGACAGAATAATTCACCCCTCCACTTT. Full variable domain (outside the CDR3, taken from reference TRBV5-1 and TRBJ1-6): KAGVTQTPRYLIKTRGQQVTLSCSPISGHRSVSWYQQTPGQGLQFLFEYFSETQRNKGNFPGRFSGRQFSNSRSEMNVSTLELGDSALYLCASSIRQNNSPLHFGNGTRLTVT.

J is TRBJ1-1 and V is TRBV14; D may be TRBD1 (5 bases). CDR1 and CDR2 (germline): SGHDN, FVKESK. The length of the CDR3 is 15 residues. Trimming removed 1 base from V and 2 bases from J, with 11 bases in between. The CDR3 is CASSQGWGKNTEAFF. CDR3 coding DNA: TGTGCCAGCAGCCAAGGGTGGGGCAAAAACACTGAAGCTTTCTTT.

The J gene is TRBJ1-2, the V gene TRBV28; 10 nucleotides line up with TRBD1. V gave up 5 bases and J gave up 0 bases; unmatched junction bases: 6. The germline V gene has CDR1 MDHEN and CDR2 SYDVKM. This CDR3 is 16 amino acids long. The CDR3 spells CASSPGQGISNYGYTF. The CDR3 coding sequence is TGTGCCAGCAGTCCGGGACAGGGGATATCTAACTATGGCTACACCTTC.

The J gene is TRBJ1-6, the V gene TRBV6-6; a weak D match, TRBD1 (6 bases). The CDR3 has 16 residues. Germline V gives CDR1 MNHNY, CDR2 SVGAGI (reference sequence). The ends were cut back, 5 bases at V and 9 bases at J, with 20 bases in the middle. The DNA of the CDR3 is TGTGCCAGCAGTAAATCGAGGGACACGGCTAGTTCACCCCTCCACTTT. Translating it yields CASSKSRDTASSPLHF.

This clone was picked up one time. The chain couples TRBV12-5 to TRBJ2-3, with a tentative D call TRBD1 (6 bases). The CDR3 consists of 15 residues. Trimming took 6 bases from V and 2 from J, leaving 15 bases between them. Germline assignment: CDR1 LGHNT and CDR2 FRNRAP. CDR3 in amino acids: CASGHPRQVTDTQYF. In nucleotides, the CDR3 is TGTGCTAGTGGCCACCCAAGACAGGTCACAGATACGCAGTATTTT.

The genes are TRBV6-5 and TRBJ2-2; TRBD1 matches 7 bases. V was pared by 8 bases and J by 5 bases, with 8 bases of the junction left unmatched. The germline CDR1 and CDR2 sequences are MNHEY and SVGAGI. This CDR3 comprises 14 residues. In DNA, the CDR3 is TGTGCCAGCTCAGACAGGGCGGGTACCGGGGAGCTGTTTTTT. Translation gives CASSDRAGTGELFF.

The rearrangement links TRBV5-1 to TRBJ2-5; 7 bases align to TRBD2. The CDR3 spans 16 residues. Trimming removed 4 bases from V and 4 bases from J; junction bases left unmatched: 13. The germline CDR1 and CDR2 sequences are SGHRS and YFSETQ. CDR3 DNA sequence: TGCGCCAGCAGCGCGTGGGGGGGTGGCCAAGGAGAGACCCAGTACTTC. Translating gives CASSAWGGGQGETQYF.

The chain is built from TRBV19 and TRBJ2-2; the match to TRBD2 covers 7 bases. Per germline, CDR1 LNHDA and CDR2 SQIVND (reference sequence). Trimming at V came to 0 bases and at J to 3 bases, leaving 4 bases not matched to a gene. This CDR3 contains 16 residues. The CDR3 bases are TGTGCCAGTAGTATAGAAAGCGGGGACTACACCGGGGAGCTGTTTTTT. Translating it yields CASSIESGDYTGELFF.

V gene TRBV3-1 (or the pseudogene TRBV3-2) combines with J gene TRBJ2-2; TRBD1 is a possible D gene (5 bases). This CDR3 comprises 14 residues. The germline gives CDR1 LGHDT, CDR2 YNNKEL (reference sequence). V dropped 4 bases and J dropped 7 bases, with 13 bases sitting between them. The CDR3: CASSRQGRVGELFF. The CDR3, as DNA: TGTGCCAGCAGCCGGCAGGGTAGAGTCGGGGAGCTGTTTTTT.

V gene TRBV6-5 combines with J gene TRBJ1-4; 8 nucleotides line up with TRBD1. Germline assignment: CDR1 MNHEY and CDR2 SVGAGI. This CDR3 is built from 14 residues. J lost 4 bases, V lost 6 bases, and 4 bases had no gene match. CDR3 sequence (DNA): TGTGCCAGCAGCACAGGGGGGGGTAATGAAAAACTGTTTTTT. Its protein product is CASSTGGGNEKLFF.

The chain links TRBV15 to TRBJ2-7; D may be TRBD2 (6 bases). The germline V and J ends were trimmed by 0 bases and 3 bases, with 12 bases remaining between them. The CDR3 has 15 amino acids. Germline V gene lookup returns CDR1 LNHNV and CDR2 YYDKDF (reference sequence). The CDR3 sequence: CATSREGGRDYEQYF. In nucleotides, the CDR3 is TGTGCCACCAGCAGAGAGGGGGGTCGTGACTACGAGCAGTACTTC.

V gene TRBV19 combines with J gene TRBJ2-2; TRBD2 might be the D (6 bases). There are 17 residues in the CDR3. V was clipped by 6 bases and J by 2 bases, with 19 bases between them. Germline V CDR1 and CDR2: LNHDA, SQIVND (reference sequence). CDR3 DNA: TGTGCCAGTAGGAGCGCCGGAGGAGGGATAAACACCGGGGAGCTGTTTTTT. Encoded protein: CASRSAGGGINTGELFF. Full variable domain (missing parts from reference TRBV19 and TRBJ2-2): DGGITQSPKYLFRKEGQNVTLSCEQNLNHDAMYWYRQDPGQGLRLIYYSQIVNDFQKGDIAEGYSVSREKKESFPLTVTSAQKNPTAFYLCASRSAGGGINTGELFFGEGSRLTVL.

The rearrangement links TRBV30 to TRBJ2-7; 9 bases align to TRBD1. J was trimmed by 4 bases and V by 6 bases; bases with no gene match: 4. Per the germline V gene, CDR1 is GTSNPN and CDR2 is SVGIG (reference sequence). The CDR3 covers 12 residues. The CDR3, as DNA: TGTGCCTGCAATGACAGGGGGTACGAGCAGTACTTC. Protein sequence: CACNDRGYEQYF.